This T cell receptor beta chain was retrieved from a study of shared clonotypes between healthy human individuals. With respect to this clone: Its antigen is not identified.

Trimming removed 4 bases from V and 9 bases from J, with 16 bases in between. CDR3 length: 14 amino acids. Per the germline V gene, CDR1 is MNHNY and CDR2 is SVGAGI (reference sequence). TCRdb's table, derived via immunoSEQ multiplex PCR, lists solely in-frame clones and lacks some. The data contain 1 million to 1.3 million clones, approximately 80% of them singletons. Study conclusions and caveats: Unshared clonotypes carried lower generation probabilities than those common to all four donors. It was anticipated that sequencing depth would influence how many clonotypes donors shared.

V and J are TRBV6-6 and TRBJ2-1; D possibly corresponds to TRBD1 (6 bases). Material: memory CD4+ T cells from PBMCs. Subset noted: CD45RA-negative fraction. The sequence derives from a man between 18 and 29 years old in good health. Some clones in this sample may be carry-over from other donors' samples. DNA for the CDR3: TGTGCCAGCAGTTCAACAACAGGGTATAGTGAGCAGTTCTTC. The encoded protein is CASSSTTGYSEQFF.